The source of this TCR beta chain is a study of cytomegalovirus exposure and HLA in healthy donors. Study-level background: Earlier sequencing of 150 million to 200 million T cells yielded around 100 million unique TCR beta sequences.

Primers: 60 Vbeta forward and 13 Jbeta reverse. Sequencing used immunoSEQ multiplex PCR; TCRdb keeps in-frame clones, though not all of them. The data show 60,000 to 85,000 clones, about 75% seen once. The V gene lost 2 bases and the J gene lost 4 bases, with 12 bases spanning the gap. The CDR3 has 15 amino acids. Per germline, CDR1 SGHRS and CDR2 YFSETQ. This sequence joins TRBV5-1 and TRBJ2-2, with D perhaps TRBD1 (5 bases). Sequencing used PBMCs. The clonotype was recovered from a man aged 55 to 70 in good health and CMV-seropositive. CDR3 bases: TGCGCCAGCAGCTTACAGGTGGTGGCCACCGGGGAGCTGTTTTTT. As protein: CASSLQVVATGELFF.